A single sample is the source of the 32 T cell receptor beta chains below, sequenced in a study of blood T cell repertoires in COVID-19. Here immunoSEQ multiplex PCR was the method, and the copy in TCRdb shows in-frame clones only, minus some. The table records fewer than 80,000 clones, 75% to 85% of them present only once. Source material: peripheral blood. The origin of the receptors is an elderly woman with active or convalescent COVID-19.

The chain uses TRBV2 and TRBJ2-1; TRBD2 agrees at 9 bases. The CDR3 has 15 amino acids. V was pared by 6 bases and J by 4 bases, with 7 bases of the junction left unmatched. Per the germline V gene, CDR1 is SNHLY and CDR2 is FYNNEI. CDR3 region: CASRSGTSRYNEQFF. The CDR3 bases are TGTGCCAGCAGGAGTGGGACTAGCAGGTACAATGAGCAGTTCTTC. Variable domain in full (rest from reference TRBV2 and TRBJ2-1): EPEVTQTPSHQVTQMGQEVILRCVPISNHLYFYWYRQILGQKVEFLVSFYNNEISEKSEIFDDQFSVERPDGSNFTLKIRSTKLEDSAMYFCASRSGTSRYNEQFFGPGTRLTVL.

This rearrangement joins TRBV5-1 to TRBJ1-1, with TRBD1 identical over 12 bases. Germline loops: CDR1 SGHRS, CDR2 YFSETQ. Trimming cost V 4 bases and J 11 bases; bases outside gene matches: 9. This CDR3 has 14 residues. The CDR3 sequence is CASSPGQGAMLAFF. DNA of the CDR3: TGCGCCAGCAGCCCGGGACAGGGGGCTATGTTGGCTTTCTTT.

As DNA, the CDR3 is TGTGCCAGCAGTTTGCTTCTAGCGGGGCAAGGAACTGCCTACAATGAGCAGTTCTTC. It specifies CASSLLLAGQGTAYNEQFF. V is TRBV28 and J is TRBJ2-1, with 9 bases lining up with TRBD2. This CDR3 comprises 19 residues. The trim removed 3 bases at V and 2 bases at J, leaving 14 bases unmatched. Germline lookup yields CDR1 MDHEN and CDR2 SYDVKM.

The count of this clone is one. The V gene is TRBV6-5, the J gene TRBJ2-7; maybe TRBD2 (6 bases). The V end was cut by 6 bases, the J end by 3 bases, with 18 bases between. Germline lookup yields CDR1 MNHEY and CDR2 SVGAGI. CDR3 length equals 15 residues. In DNA form, the CDR3 reads TGTGCCAGCAGCCTACGGGGGTCCTTGAACTACGAGCAGTACTTC. Translating it yields CASSLRGSLNYEQYF.

This chain's CDR3 is CASSYSGHGTSGEQETQYF. In DNA, the CDR3 is TGTGCCAGCAGTTACTCAGGGCACGGGACTAGCGGGGAGCAGGAGACCCAGTACTTC. The rearrangement links TRBV6-2 or TRBV6-3 to TRBJ2-5, with TRBD2 matching over 13 bases. The CDR3 sequence is 19 residues long. Germline trimming cut 0 bases from V and 5 bases from J; bases unmatched to any gene: 12. Per germline, CDR1 MNHEY and CDR2 SVGEGT.

This clone was counted a single time. CDR3 in DNA: TGTGCCAGCAGCTTAACGCAAGGGGTGGGGGGAGAGACCCAGTACTTC. This translates into CASSLTQGVGGETQYF. V usage is TRBV7-2 and J usage is TRBJ2-5, with D perhaps matching TRBD2 (6 bases). V dropped 2 bases and J dropped 4 bases, with 17 bases sitting between them. The CDR3 is 16 residues long. The germline V gene has CDR1 SGHTA and CDR2 FQGNSA. The whole variable domain, filled in from reference TRBV7-2 and TRBJ2-5, reads GAGVSQSPSNKVTEKGKDVELRCDPISGHTALYWYRQSLGQGLEFLIYFQGNSAPDKSGLPSDRFSAERTGGSVSTLTIQRTQQEDSAVYLCASSLTQGVGGETQYFGPGTRLLVL.

The chain is built from TRBV28 and TRBJ1-1, with 7 bases fitting TRBD1. Per germline, CDR1 MDHEN and CDR2 SYDVKM. Trimming removed 3 bases from V and 0 bases from J; junction bases left unmatched: 7. There are 16 residues in the CDR3. This chain's CDR3 is CASSFLQGPMNTEAFF. The CDR3 DNA sequence: TGTGCCAGCAGTTTCCTACAGGGGCCCATGAACACTGAAGCTTTCTTT.

This chain joins TRBV5-1 and TRBJ2-5, with D perhaps TRBD2 (6 bases). With 1 base removed from V and 1 base from J, the gap between germline ends came to 8 bases. Germline CDR1 is SGHRS and CDR2 is YFSETQ. This CDR3 region has 14 residues. CDR3 DNA: TGCGCCAGCAGCTTGTTGACTAGCCAAGAGACCCAGTACTTC. Residues: CASSLLTSQETQYF. Looking up the rest from reference TRBV5-1 and TRBJ2-5 gives the full variable domain: KAGVTQTPRYLIKTRGQQVTLSCSPISGHRSVSWYQQTPGQGLQFLFEYFSETQRNKGNFPGRFSGRQFSNSRSEMNVSTLELGDSALYLCASSLLTSQETQYFGPGTRLLVL.

This chain joins TRBV12-3 or TRBV12-4 and TRBJ1-2; TRBD1 agrees at 7 bases. J was trimmed by 5 bases and V by 6 bases; bases with no gene match: 6. The CDR3 extends over 13 amino acids. CDR3 sequence (DNA): TGTGCCAGCAGCCGACAGGGTTTTTATGGCTACACCTTC. Translation: CASSRQGFYGYTF.

The sample holds a few counts of this clone. The chain carries TRBV18 and TRBJ1-2; D not certain. Trimming pared 1 base from V and 4 bases from J, leaving 13 bases between. The CDR3 runs to 15 residues. CDR1 and CDR2 (germline): KGHSH, LQKENI. CDR3 nucleotide sequence: TGTGCCAGCTCACCACTTCAAGCGGAAGCCTATGGCTACACCTTC. This translates into CASSPLQAEAYGYTF.

J is TRBJ2-5 and V is TRBV28; TRBD2 aligns across 7 bases. J gave up 5 bases and V 10 bases, and 10 bases lay outside the gene matches. The CDR3 is 13 residues long. Germline values: CDR1 MDHEN, CDR2 SYDVKM. CDR3 residues: CATRYRGGETQYF. The DNA for the CDR3 is TGTGCCACACGTTATAGGGGAGGGGAGACCCAGTACTTC. Supplemented by reference TRBV28 and TRBJ2-5, the full variable domain reads DVKVTQSSRYLVKRTGEKVFLECVQDMDHENMFWYRQDPGLGLRLIYFSYDVKMKEKGDIPEGYSVSREKKERFSLILESASTNQTSMYLCATRYRGGETQYFGPGTRLLVL.

CDR3 sequence: CASSQGTGGADTQYF. CDR3 DNA: TGTGCCAGCAGCCAAGGGACAGGGGGTGCGGATACGCAGTATTTT. The genes are TRBV4-2 and TRBJ2-3, with 10 bases lining up with TRBD1. V was clipped by 1 base and J by 6 bases; unmatched bases: 4. Germline V gives CDR1 LGHNA, CDR2 YNFKEQ. This CDR3 spans 15 amino acids.

This chain uses TRBV9 with TRBJ2-2; 8 positions match TRBD2. Trimming at V came to 7 bases and at J to 1 base, leaving 9 bases not matched to a gene. The length of the CDR3 is 16 residues. Germline CDR1 and CDR2: SGDLS and YYNGEE. CDR3 nucleotides: TGTGCCAGCGCGAAGGGGCTAGCGGGGAACACCGGGGAGCTGTTTTTT. Its protein product is CASAKGLAGNTGELFF. Full variable domain (outside the CDR3, taken from reference TRBV9 and TRBJ2-2): DSGVTQTPKHLITATGQRVTLRCSPRSGDLSVYWYQQSLDQGLQFLIQYYNGEERAKGNILERFSAQQFPDLHSELNLSSLELGDSALYFCASAKGLAGNTGELFFGEGSRLTVL.

The chain links TRBV4-3 to TRBJ1-1, with D possibly TRBD1 on 6 matching bases. Germline lookup yields CDR1 LGHNA and CDR2 YSLEER. CDR3 length: 14 amino acids. Trimming cost V 4 bases and J 0 bases, with 9 bases left between them. The CDR3 DNA sequence: TGCGCCAGCAGCCTGACAGGTTTGAACACTGAAGCTTTCTTT. It specifies CASSLTGLNTEAFF.

This clone has a single count. A much larger clone lies one base from this, so it may be a read error. This rearrangement joins TRBV9 to TRBJ1-1; no reliable D call. The CDR3 contains 13 residues. Germline V gene data show CDR1 as SGDLS and CDR2 as YYNGEE. Trimming removed 0 bases at V and 1 base at J, with 4 bases between. The CDR3 is CASSVGPNTEAFF. CDR3 sequence (DNA): TGTGCCAGCAGCGTAGGGCCGAACACTGAAGCTTTCTTT.

This chain uses TRBV5-1 with TRBJ2-1, with a possible D match to TRBD2 (7 bases). The ends were cut back, 0 bases at V and 6 bases at J, with 19 bases in the middle. Germline loops: CDR1 SGHRS, CDR2 YFSETQ. The CDR3 loop spans 17 amino acids. The CDR3, as DNA: TGCGCCAGCAGCTTGGCCACGGGGGGCCCTAGAAGCAATGAGCAGTTCTTC. It encodes CASSLATGGPRSNEQFF.

The table lists this clone with a few counts. This chain connects TRBV13 to TRBJ1-2; 7 bases fit TRBD1. V was pared by 2 bases and J by 8 bases, with 11 bases of the junction left unmatched. CDR3 length: 15 amino acids. The V gene's germline CDR1 is PRHDT and CDR2 FYEKMQ (reference sequence). The CDR3 loop is CASSLFGGQRGGYTF. CDR3 sequence (DNA): TGTGCCAGCAGCTTATTCGGGGGACAGCGCGGGGGCTACACCTTC.

This clone has more than one count but fewer than ten. The chain combines TRBV5-8 with TRBJ2-3; D gene ambiguous. Trimming took off 2 bases at V and 0 bases at J, with 7 bases between the two ends. The CDR3 is 14 residues long. Per germline, CDR1 SGHTS and CDR2 YDEGEE. The CDR3: CASSLRTSTDTQYF. CDR3 DNA: TGTGCCAGCAGCTTAAGAACTAGCACAGATACGCAGTATTTT.

V is TRBV6-2 or TRBV6-3 and J is TRBJ2-7, with 10 bases lining up with TRBD1. Losses at the gene ends were 6 bases for V and 3 bases for J; bases not matched to a gene: 8. CDR1 MNHEY and CDR2 SVGEGT come from the germline V gene. The CDR3 length is 15 residues. The CDR3 DNA reads as TGTGCCAGCAGCAACGGTGGGACAGGGGACTACGAGCAGTACTTC. Translated: CASSNGGTGDYEQYF.

The chain uses TRBV19 and TRBJ2-3; D is perhaps TRBD1 (6 bases). Trimming left V 6 bases short and J 4 bases short, with 14 bases between. Germline assignment: CDR1 LNHDA and CDR2 SQIVND (reference sequence). The CDR3 totals 14 residues. CDR3 nucleotide sequence: TGTGCCAGTAGGCGAACGACAGGCCCAGATACGCAGTATTTT. Translated, it gives CASRRTTGPDTQYF.

The table lists this clone with a count of one. This sequence joins TRBV19 and TRBJ1-5, with TRBD1 identical over 7 bases. V lost 7 bases and J lost 4; bases outside the gene matches: 1. The CDR3 is 12 amino acids. Germline V gene sequence: CDR1 LNHDA, CDR2 SQIVND (reference sequence). This CDR3 reads CASTQGNQPQHF. The CDR3 DNA reads TGTGCCAGTACACAGGGGAATCAGCCCCAGCATTTT.

This clone was observed a handful of times. This chain connects TRBV18 to TRBJ1-2; maybe TRBD1 (6 bases). V was cut by 6 bases and J by 0 bases, with 17 bases left in between. The germline V gene has CDR1 KGHSH and CDR2 LQKENI. This CDR3 has 16 amino acids. The CDR3 nucleotides are TGTGCCAGCTCCCTCGTCACCGGGACACCTAACTATGGCTACACCTTC. It is translated as CASSLVTGTPNYGYTF.

CDR3 amino acids: CASREQGVSANEKLFF. The CDR3 DNA follows: TGTGCCAGCAGAGAACAGGGGGTGTCGGCTAATGAAAAACTGTTTTTT. The gene calls are TRBV7-9 and TRBJ1-4, with 8 nucleotides matching TRBD1. This CDR3 has 16 residues. Per the germline V gene, CDR1 is SEHNR and CDR2 is FQNEAQ (reference sequence). J gave up 3 bases and V 6 bases, and 9 bases lay outside the gene matches. Based on the CDR3 plus reference TRBV7-9 and TRBJ1-4, the full variable domain is DTGVSQNPRHKITKRGQNVTFRCDPISEHNRLYWYRQTLGQGPEFLTYFQNEAQLEKSRLLSDRFSAERPKGSFSTLEIQRTEQGDSAMYLCASREQGVSANEKLFFGSGTQLSVL.

The chain couples TRBV7-2 to TRBJ2-7; D is possibly TRBD1 (6 bases). Germline assignment: CDR1 SGHTA and CDR2 FQGNSA. With 5 bases removed from V and 2 bases from J, the gap between germline ends came to 10 bases. The CDR3 is 13 residues long. The CDR3 sequence is CASSRTATYEQYF. CDR3 DNA: TGTGCCAGCAGCAGGACAGCCACCTACGAGCAGTACTTC.

J is TRBJ2-1 and V is TRBV19, with 11 bases identical to TRBD2. This CDR3 is 16 amino acids long. Germline CDR1 reads LNHDA; CDR2 reads SQIVND (reference sequence). Trimming removed 5 bases from V and 7 bases from J; junction bases left unmatched: 10. In DNA form, the CDR3 reads TGTGCCAGTAGTCTCATAGCGGGAGGGCCATATAATGAGCAGTTCTTC. This sequence encodes CASSLIAGGPYNEQFF.

The rearrangement links TRBV6-5 to TRBJ2-3, with TRBD1 matching over 8 bases. The germline CDR1 and CDR2 sequences are MNHEY and SVGAGI. Trimming at V came to 2 bases and at J to 6 bases, leaving 4 bases not matched to a gene. The CDR3 totals 14 residues. CDR3: CASSYGQGFDTQYF. The CDR3 DNA reads as TGTGCCAGCAGTTACGGACAGGGTTTTGATACGCAGTATTTT.

The chain is built from TRBV11-2 and TRBJ2-5; 9 bases map to TRBD1. The CDR3 consists of 14 residues. Germline values: CDR1 SGHAT, CDR2 FQNNGV. With V trimmed by 6 bases and J by 4 bases, 6 bases remained unmatched. This CDR3 is CASRRTGDGETQYF. The CDR3 DNA reads TGTGCCAGCAGACGGACAGGGGATGGAGAGACCCAGTACTTC. The full variable domain, completed using reference TRBV11-2 and TRBJ2-5, is EAGVAQSPRYKIIEKRQSVAFWCNPISGHATLYWYQQILGQGPKLLIQFQNNGVVDDSQLPKDRFSAERLKGVDSTLKIQPAKLEDSAVYLCASRRTGDGETQYFGPGTRLLVL.

This chain uses TRBV7-2 with TRBJ1-2; perhaps TRBD1 as D (6 bases). The CDR3 is 15 amino acids. Germline CDR1 reads SGHTA; CDR2 reads FQGNSA. Trimming pared 5 bases from V and 0 bases from J, leaving 13 bases between. The chain's CDR3 is CASSLEGTPNYGYTF. CDR3 in DNA: TGTGCCAGCAGCCTAGAGGGGACACCTAACTATGGCTACACCTTC.

In nucleotides, the CDR3 is TGTGCCAGCAGTTTCATCAGGCAGCCTCAAAATCAGCCCCAGCATTTT. It encodes CASSFIRQPQNQPQHF. The chain combines TRBV28 with TRBJ1-5; D unresolved. The CDR3 consists of 16 residues. V lost 3 bases and J lost 4, with 16 bases in between. Germline values: CDR1 MDHEN, CDR2 SYDVKM.

The chain has TRBV5-1 and TRBJ2-1, with D tentatively TRBD2 (5 bases). Deletions cut 0 bases from V and 3 bases from J, with 13 bases between. The CDR3 length is 16 residues. The germline gives CDR1 SGHRS, CDR2 YFSETQ. CDR3 in amino acids: CASSLAAGWGYNEQFF. The CDR3 DNA sequence: TGCGCCAGCAGCTTGGCCGCGGGTTGGGGCTACAATGAGCAGTTCTTC. The variable domain in full, with the rest retrieved from reference TRBV5-1 and TRBJ2-1, is KAGVTQTPRYLIKTRGQQVTLSCSPISGHRSVSWYQQTPGQGLQFLFEYFSETQRNKGNFPGRFSGRQFSNSRSEMNVSTLELGDSALYLCASSLAAGWGYNEQFFGPGTRLTVL.

V gene TRBV7-9 combines with J gene TRBJ2-1; 14 bases are shared with TRBD2. Per germline, CDR1 SEHNR and CDR2 FQNEAQ (reference sequence). The CDR3 totals 17 residues. Trimming took 5 bases from V and 8 from J; bases not matched to a gene: 11. As DNA, the CDR3 is TGTGCCAGCAGCCTATGGACTAGCGGGAGGTACAAGGATGAGCAGTTCTTC. Amino acid sequence: CASSLWTSGRYKDEQFF. Supplemented by reference TRBV7-9 and TRBJ2-1, the full variable domain reads DTGVSQNPRHKITKRGQNVTFRCDPISEHNRLYWYRQTLGQGPEFLTYFQNEAQLEKSRLLSDRFSAERPKGSFSTLEIQRTEQGDSAMYLCASSLWTSGRYKDEQFFGPGTRLTVL.

V usage is TRBV7-2 and J usage is TRBJ2-1; 11 bases agree with TRBD2. V gave up 6 bases and J gave up 7 bases; unmatched junction bases: 8. The CDR3 length is 15 residues. Germline values: CDR1 SGHTA, CDR2 FQGNSA. CDR3: CASSRLAGGPNEQFF. In DNA form, the CDR3 reads TGTGCCAGCAGTCGGCTAGCGGGAGGCCCTAATGAGCAGTTCTTC.